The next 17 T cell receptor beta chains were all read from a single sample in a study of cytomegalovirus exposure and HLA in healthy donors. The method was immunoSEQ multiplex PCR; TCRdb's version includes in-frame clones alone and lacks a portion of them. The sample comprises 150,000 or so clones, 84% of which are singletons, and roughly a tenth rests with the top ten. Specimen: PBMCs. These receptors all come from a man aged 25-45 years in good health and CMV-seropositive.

The CDR3 is CASSLDSGGAHTQYF. The CDR3 nucleotides are TGCGCCAGCAGCTTGGATAGCGGGGGGGCTCATACGCAGTATTTT. This sequence joins TRBV5-1 and TRBJ2-3, with TRBD2 identical over 11 bases. J was trimmed by 7 bases and V by 0 bases; bases with no gene match: 4. The CDR3 extends over 15 amino acids. The germline CDR1 and CDR2 sequences are SGHRS and YFSETQ.

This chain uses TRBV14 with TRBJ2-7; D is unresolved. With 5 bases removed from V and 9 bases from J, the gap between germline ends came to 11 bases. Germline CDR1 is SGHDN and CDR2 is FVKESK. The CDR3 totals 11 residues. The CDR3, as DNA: TGTGCCAGCAGCTTATCCCGAGTGCAGTACTTC. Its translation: CASSLSRVQYF. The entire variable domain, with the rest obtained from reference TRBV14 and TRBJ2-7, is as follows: EAGVTQFPSHSVIEKGQTVTLRCDPISGHDNLYWYRRVMGKEIKFLLHFVKESKQDESGMPNNRFLAERTGGTYSTLKVQPAELEDSGVYFCASSLSRVQYFGPGTRLTVT.

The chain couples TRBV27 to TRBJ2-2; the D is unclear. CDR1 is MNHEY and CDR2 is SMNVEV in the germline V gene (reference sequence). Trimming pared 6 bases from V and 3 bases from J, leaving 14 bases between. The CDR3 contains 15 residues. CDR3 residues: CASRPNLRDTGELFF. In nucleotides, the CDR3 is TGTGCCAGCAGACCTAACCTTCGAGACACCGGGGAGCTGTTTTTT.

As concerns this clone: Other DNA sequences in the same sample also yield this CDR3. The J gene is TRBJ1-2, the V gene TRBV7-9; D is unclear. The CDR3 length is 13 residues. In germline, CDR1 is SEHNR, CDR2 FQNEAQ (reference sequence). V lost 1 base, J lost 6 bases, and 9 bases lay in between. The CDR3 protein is CASSLGRADGYTF. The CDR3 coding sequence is TGTGCCAGCAGCTTAGGTAGAGCGGATGGCTACACCTTC. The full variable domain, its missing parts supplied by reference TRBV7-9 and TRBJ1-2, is DTGVSQNPRHKITKRGQNVTFRCDPISEHNRLYWYRQTLGQGPEFLTYFQNEAQLEKSRLLSDRFSAERPKGSFSTLEIQRTEQGDSAMYLCASSLGRADGYTFGSGTRLTVV.

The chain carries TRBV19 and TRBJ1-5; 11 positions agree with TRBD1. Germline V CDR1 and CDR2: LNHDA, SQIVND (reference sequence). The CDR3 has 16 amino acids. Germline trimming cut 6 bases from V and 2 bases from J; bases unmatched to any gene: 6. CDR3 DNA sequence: TGTGCCAGTAGCGGGACAGGGGGTAGGGGCAATCAGCCCCAGCATTTT. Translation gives CASSGTGGRGNQPQHF.

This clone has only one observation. CDR3 region: CASGREANTEAFF. Written as DNA, the CDR3 is TGCGCCAGCGGTAGAGAGGCAAACACTGAAGCTTTCTTT. The chain has TRBV5-1 and TRBJ1-1; D remains ambiguous. Germline assignment: CDR1 SGHRS and CDR2 YFSETQ. The CDR3 is made up of 13 amino acids. Trimming removed 7 bases from V and 2 bases from J, with 12 bases in between.

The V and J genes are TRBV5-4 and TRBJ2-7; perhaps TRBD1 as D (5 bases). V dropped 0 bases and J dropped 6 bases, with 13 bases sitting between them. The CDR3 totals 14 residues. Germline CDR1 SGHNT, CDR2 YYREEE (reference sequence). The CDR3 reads CASSLGRVSGEQYF. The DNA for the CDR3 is TGTGCCAGCAGCTTGGGCAGGGTCTCGGGCGAGCAGTACTTC. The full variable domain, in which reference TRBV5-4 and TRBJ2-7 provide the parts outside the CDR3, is ETGVTQSPTHLIKTRGQQVTLRCSSQSGHNTVSWYQQALGQGPQFIFQYYREEENGRGNFPPRFSGLQFPNYSSELNVNALELDDSALYLCASSLGRVSGEQYFGPGTRLTVT.

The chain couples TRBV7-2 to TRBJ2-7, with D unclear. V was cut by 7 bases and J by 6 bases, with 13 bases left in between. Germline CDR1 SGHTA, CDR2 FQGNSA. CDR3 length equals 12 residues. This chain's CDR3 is CASTPSKSEQYF. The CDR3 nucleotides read TGTGCCAGCACTCCGTCCAAGAGCGAGCAGTACTTC.

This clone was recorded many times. CDR3 in amino acids: CASSGTSGGTDTQYF. CDR3 nucleotides: TGTGCCAGCAGTGGGACTAGCGGGGGCACAGATACGCAGTATTTT. J is TRBJ2-3 and V is TRBV6-4; TRBD2 matches at 12 bases. CDR1 is MRHNA, CDR2 SNTAGT, per germline. V lost 4 bases, J lost 1 base, and 0 bases stayed unmatched. This CDR3 region has 15 residues.

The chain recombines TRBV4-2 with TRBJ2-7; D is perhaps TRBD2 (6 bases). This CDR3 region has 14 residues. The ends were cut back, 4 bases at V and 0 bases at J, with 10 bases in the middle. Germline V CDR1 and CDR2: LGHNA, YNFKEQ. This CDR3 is CASSPGLASYEQYF. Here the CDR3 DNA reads TGTGCCAGCAGCCCGGGACTGGCCTCCTACGAGCAGTACTTC.

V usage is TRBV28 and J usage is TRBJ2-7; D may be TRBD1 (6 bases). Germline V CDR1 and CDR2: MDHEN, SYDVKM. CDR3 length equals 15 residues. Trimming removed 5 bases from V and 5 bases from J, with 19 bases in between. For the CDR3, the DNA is TGTGCCAGCAGTCTACCACAGGGTTCTGCCGACGAGCAGTACTTC. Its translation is CASSLPQGSADEQYF.

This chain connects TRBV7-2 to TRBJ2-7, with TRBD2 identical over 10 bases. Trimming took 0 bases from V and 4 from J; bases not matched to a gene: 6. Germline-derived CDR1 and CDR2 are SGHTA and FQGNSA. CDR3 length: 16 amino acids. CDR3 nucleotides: TGTGCCAGCAGCTTAGCGGCTAGCGGGAGTGTTTACGAGCAGTACTTC. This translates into CASSLAASGSVYEQYF. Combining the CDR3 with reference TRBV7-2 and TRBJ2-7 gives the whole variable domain GAGVSQSPSNKVTEKGKDVELRCDPISGHTALYWYRQSLGQGLEFLIYFQGNSAPDKSGLPSDRFSAERTGGSVSTLTIQRTQQEDSAVYLCASSLAASGSVYEQYFGPGTRLTVT.

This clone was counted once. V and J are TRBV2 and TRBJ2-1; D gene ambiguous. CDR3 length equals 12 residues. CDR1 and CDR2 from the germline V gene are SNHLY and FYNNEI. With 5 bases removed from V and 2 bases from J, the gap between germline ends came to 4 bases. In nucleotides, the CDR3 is TGTGCCAGCAGTTACACCTACAATGAGCAGTTCTTC. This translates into CASSYTYNEQFF.

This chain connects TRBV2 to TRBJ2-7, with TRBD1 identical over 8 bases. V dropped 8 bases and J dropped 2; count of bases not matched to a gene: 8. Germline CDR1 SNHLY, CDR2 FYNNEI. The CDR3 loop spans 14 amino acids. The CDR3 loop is CASGARTGTYEQYF. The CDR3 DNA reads TGTGCCAGCGGGGCTCGGACAGGGACCTACGAGCAGTACTTC.

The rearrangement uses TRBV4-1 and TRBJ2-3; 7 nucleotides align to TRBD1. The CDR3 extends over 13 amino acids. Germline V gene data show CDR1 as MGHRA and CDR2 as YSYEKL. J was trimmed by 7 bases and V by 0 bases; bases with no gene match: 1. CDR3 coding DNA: TGCGCCAGCAGCCAAGAAGGGGGCAATACGCAGTATTTT. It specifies CASSQEGGNTQYF.

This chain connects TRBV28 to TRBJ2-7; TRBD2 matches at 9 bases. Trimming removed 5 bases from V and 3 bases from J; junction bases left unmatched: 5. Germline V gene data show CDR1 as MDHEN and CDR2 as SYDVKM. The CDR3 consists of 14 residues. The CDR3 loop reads CASSIAGAVYEQYF. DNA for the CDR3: TGTGCCAGCAGTATAGCGGGAGCAGTCTACGAGCAGTACTTC.

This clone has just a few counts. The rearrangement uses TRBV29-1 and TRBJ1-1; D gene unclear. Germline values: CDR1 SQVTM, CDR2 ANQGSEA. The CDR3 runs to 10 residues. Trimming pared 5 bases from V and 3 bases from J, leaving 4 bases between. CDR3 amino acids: CSVKHTEAFF. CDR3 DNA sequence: TGCAGCGTTAAGCACACTGAAGCTTTCTTT.